This T cell receptor beta chain was sequenced in a study of blood T cell repertoires in COVID-19. Germline V gene data show CDR1 as LNHDA and CDR2 as SQIVND (reference sequence). Trimming cost V 7 bases and J 7 bases; bases outside gene matches: 7. CDR3 length: 14 residues. The repertoire was sequenced with immunoSEQ multiplex PCR; TCRdb's copy has only in-frame clones and lacks some. Of approximately 260,000 clones detected, 88% appear once; the ten largest clones hold 10%. This chain links TRBV19 with TRBJ2-1, with 10 positions matching TRBD2. Sequences were obtained from peripheral blood. The sequence was obtained from a woman aged 70-85 years with COVID-19, enrolled during active disease. The CDR3 is CASTSSGRRNEQFF. As DNA, the CDR3 is TGTGCCAGTACCTCTAGCGGGAGAAGGAATGAGCAGTTCTTC.